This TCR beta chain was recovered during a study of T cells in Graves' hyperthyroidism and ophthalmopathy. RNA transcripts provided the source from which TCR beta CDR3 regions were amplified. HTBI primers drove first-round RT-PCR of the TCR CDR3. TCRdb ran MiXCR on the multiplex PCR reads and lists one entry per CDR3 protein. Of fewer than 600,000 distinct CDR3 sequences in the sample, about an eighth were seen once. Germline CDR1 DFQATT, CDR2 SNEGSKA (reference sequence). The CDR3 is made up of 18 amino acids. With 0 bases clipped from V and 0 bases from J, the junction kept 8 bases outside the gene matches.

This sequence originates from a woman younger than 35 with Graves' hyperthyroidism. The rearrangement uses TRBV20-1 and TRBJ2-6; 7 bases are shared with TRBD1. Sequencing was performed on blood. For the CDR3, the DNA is TGCAGTGCTAGAGATATGTCAGGGGGAAGCTCTGGGGCCAACGTCCTGACTTTC. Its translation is CSARDMSGGSSGANVLTF.